This passage covers 9 T cell receptor beta chains from one sample sequenced in a study of early T cells in non-severe SARS-CoV-2 infection (dated by TCRdb to the early 2020s). To prepare the library, 5' RACE was applied. The sample was run on a NextSeq 500. TCRdb's own reprocessing of the public reads used fastp at Q25 and MiXCR and kept productive beta chains. CDR3 protein duplicates are merged, each entry listing the most common genes and DNA. Across this sample there are about 49,000 distinct CDR3 sequences, with roughly 6% seen only once. The ten top clones hold roughly 2.8% of the sample. The sequencing used whole blood, collected at baseline. Receptor source: an adult who was a healthcare worker with PCR-confirmed SARS-CoV-2 infection or an uninfected control (not recorded which).

This clonotype was recorded many times. The J gene is TRBJ1-2, the V gene TRBV30, with TRBD1 identical over 8 bases. V lost 7 bases to trimming and J lost 5 bases; unmatched junction nucleotides: 9. Germline-derived CDR1 and CDR2 are GTSNPN and SVGIG (reference sequence). The CDR3 extends over 13 amino acids. The CDR3 sequence: CASSGGAWYGYTF. The CDR3 DNA sequence: TGTGCCTCCTCAGGGGGCGCATGGTATGGCTACACCTTC.

This clonotype was counted many times. V gene TRBV4-3 combines with J gene TRBJ2-1; 10 nucleotides agree with TRBD2. Germline CDR1 and CDR2: LGHNA and YSLEER. The CDR3 is made up of 18 amino acids. Trimming cost V 0 bases and J 5 bases; bases outside gene matches: 10. CDR3 bases: TGCGCCAGCAGCCAAGATCCACCAGCGGGGGGGTGGAACAATGAGCAGTTCTTC. Translated: CASSQDPPAGGWNNEQFF.

This clonotype showed up many times. The V and J genes are TRBV4-1 and TRBJ1-4, with D possibly matching TRBD1 (5 bases). The CDR3 sequence is 16 residues long. CDR1 is MGHRA, CDR2 YSYEKL, per germline. The V end was cut by 0 bases, the J end by 8 bases, with 16 bases between. CDR3 sequence (DNA): TGCGCCAGCAGCCAAGATACGGGACGGCCGACCGAAAAACTGTTTTTT. This gives the protein CASSQDTGRPTEKLFF.

This clonotype has a count of ten or more. The chain joins TRBV13 to TRBJ2-7, with 7 positions matching TRBD1. The CDR3 totals 14 residues. Germline lookup yields CDR1 PRHDT and CDR2 FYEKMQ (reference sequence). V was pared by 5 bases and J by 2 bases, with 6 bases of the junction left unmatched. Here the CDR3 reads CASSRNRGPYEQYF. The CDR3 bases are TGTGCCAGCAGCCGGAACAGGGGACCCTACGAGCAGTACTTC.

Points on this clonotype: A much larger clone lies one base from this, so it may be a read error. V is TRBV5-4 and J is TRBJ2-7; TRBD1 might be the D (5 bases). Germline CDR1 and CDR2: SGHNT and YYREEE (reference sequence). This CDR3 region has 14 residues. This chain's CDR3 is CTSSLERSTGEQYF. The CDR3 coding sequence is TGTACCAGCAGCTTGGAACGCTCTACAGGCGAGCAGTACTTC.

This clonotype was seen repeatedly, ten times or more. The gene calls are TRBV20-1 and TRBJ2-5; D is uncertain. The CDR3 contains 11 residues. Trimming removed 5 bases at V and 6 bases at J, with 10 bases between. From germline, CDR1 is DFQATT and CDR2 SNEGSKA (reference sequence). This chain's CDR3 is CSARLSQTQYF. The CDR3 DNA is TGCAGTGCTCGCCTAAGTCAGACCCAGTACTTC.

The V call is TRBV7-2, the J call TRBJ2-3; 14 bases agree with TRBD2. The ends lost 3 bases at V and 1 base at J; junction bases unmatched: 6. This CDR3 has 18 residues. CDR1 is SGHTA and CDR2 is FQGNSA in the germline V gene. The CDR3 DNA reads as TGTGCCAGCAGCTTGGGGACTAGCGGGGGTGCTCGCACAGATACGCAGTATTTT. Translating gives CASSLGTSGGARTDTQYF.

This clonotype was recorded many times. This chain connects TRBV21-1 to TRBJ2-5; the DNA was not compared with TRBD1, the D call given in the table. TRBV21-1 is reported as a pseudogene. This CDR3 contains 15 residues. The CDR3 region has the DNA TGTGCCAGCAGCAACCCGAAGTGGGGGCGTGAGACCCAGTACTTC. It yields the protein CASSNPKWGRETQYF.

This clonotype appeared many times. The J gene is TRBJ2-4, the V gene TRBV4-3, with D possibly called TRBD1 or TRBD2 (6 bases each). V gave up 8 bases and J gave up 8 bases, with 13 bases separating them. Germline assignment: CDR1 LGHNA and CDR2 YSLEER. CDR3 size: 12 residues. CDR3 nucleotides: TGCGCCAGCGGAGGGGGTAGCGACATTCAGTACTTC. It encodes CASGGGSDIQYF.